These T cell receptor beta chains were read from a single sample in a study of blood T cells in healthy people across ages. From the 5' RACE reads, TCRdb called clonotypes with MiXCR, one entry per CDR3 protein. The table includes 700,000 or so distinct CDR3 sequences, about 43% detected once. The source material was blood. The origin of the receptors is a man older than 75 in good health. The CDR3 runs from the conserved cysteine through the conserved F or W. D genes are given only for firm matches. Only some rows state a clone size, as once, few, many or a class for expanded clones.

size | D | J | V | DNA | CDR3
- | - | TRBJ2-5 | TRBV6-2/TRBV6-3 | TGTGCCAGCAGCCCGGACTCCTTAAGGATTACCCAGTACTTC | CASSPDSLRITQYF
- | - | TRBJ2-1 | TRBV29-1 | TGCGGCGTTGAACACATAATTTACAATGAGCAGTTCTTC | CGVEHIIYNEQFF
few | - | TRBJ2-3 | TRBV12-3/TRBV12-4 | TGTGCCAGCAGTTTTGGTGGGTCTAGCACAGATACGCAGTATTTT | CASSFGGSSTDTQYF
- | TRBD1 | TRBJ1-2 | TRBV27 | TGTGCCAGCAGTTTTGACAGGGTTTATGGCTACACCTTC | CASSFDRVYGYTF
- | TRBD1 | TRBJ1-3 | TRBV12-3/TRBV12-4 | TGTGCCAGCAGCTCAGTGTGGGACAGATTCTCTGGAAACACCATATATTTT | CASSSVWDRFSGNTIYF
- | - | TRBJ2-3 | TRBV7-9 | TGTGCCATCAACACAGGGATCACAGATACGCAGTATTTT | CAINTGITDTQYF
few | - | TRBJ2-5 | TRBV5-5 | TGTGCCAGCAGCCCTCTGGAAAGACAAGAGACCCAGTACTTC | CASSPLERQETQYF
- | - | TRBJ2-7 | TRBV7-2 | TGTGCCAGCAGCTCGGACAGCTACTCCTACGAGCAGTACTTC | CASSSDSYSYEQYF
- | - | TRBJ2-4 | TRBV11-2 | TGTGCCAGCAGCTTAACCCAGGGTATGGGAGAGCAGTACTTC | CASSLTQGMGEQYF
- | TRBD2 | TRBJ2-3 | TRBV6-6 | TGTGCCAGCAGGCCCGGACTAGCGGGGGGGAATACGCAGTATTTT | CASRPGLAGGNTQYF
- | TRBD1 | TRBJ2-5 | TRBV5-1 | TGCGCCAGCAGCTTACAGGGGTTTGGAGAGACCCAGTACTTC | CASSLQGFGETQYF
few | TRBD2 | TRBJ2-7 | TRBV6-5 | TGTGCCAGCAGTTCAACTAGCGGAACCTACGAGCAGTACTTC | CASSSTSGTYEQYF
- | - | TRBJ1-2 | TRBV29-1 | TGCAGCGTTGGACAGAACGTTAACTATGGCTACACCTTC | CSVGQNVNYGYTF
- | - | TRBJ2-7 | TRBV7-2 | TGTGCCAGCACGGCGGGTTTACGCTCAGCTAGTCCGATGTCGATTCAGTACTTC | CASTAGLRSASPMSIQYF
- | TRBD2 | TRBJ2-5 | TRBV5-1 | TGCGCCAGCAGCCCGATCGGACTAGCGGGGGAGACCCAGTACTTC | CASSPIGLAGETQYF
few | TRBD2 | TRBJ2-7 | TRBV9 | TGTGCCAGCAGCGTAGGTTCCAGCGGGGGAGCCTACGAGCAGTACTTC | CASSVGSSGGAYEQYF
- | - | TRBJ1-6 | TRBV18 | TGTGCCAGCTCACCACTCGGGAGCGGGGATAGCTCCTATAATTCACCCCTCCACTTT | CASSPLGSGDSSYNSPLHF
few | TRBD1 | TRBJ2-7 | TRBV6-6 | TGTGCCAGCAGTTACCGTGGGACAGGGAGGGACGAGCAGTACTTC | CASSYRGTGRDEQYF
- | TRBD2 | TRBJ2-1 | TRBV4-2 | TGTGCCAGCAGCCAAGGGACTAGTGTAGTGGTGGGCAATGAGCAGTTCTTC | CASSQGTSVVVGNEQFF
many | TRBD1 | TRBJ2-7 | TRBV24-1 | TGTGCCACCAGTGATCGCTCGCACCGGGACAGGAAACTCCACGAGCAGTACTTC | CATSDRSHRDRKLHEQYF
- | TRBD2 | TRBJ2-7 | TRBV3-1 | TGTGTCAGCAGCCACGCCGGGACTAGTAAATCCTACGAGCAGTACTTC | CVSSHAGTSKSYEQYF
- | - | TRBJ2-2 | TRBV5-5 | TGTGCCAGCAGCTGGCAGGGAGGGAACACCGGGGAGCTGTTTTTT | CASSWQGGNTGELFF
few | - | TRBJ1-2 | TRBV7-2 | TGTGCCAGCAGCTTACAAGAGGGGGGCAACTATGGCTACACCTTC | CASSLQEGGNYGYTF
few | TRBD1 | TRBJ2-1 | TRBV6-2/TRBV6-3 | TGTGCCAGCACTTTTGACAGGGTGGTTTCCAATGAGCAGTTCTTC | CASTFDRVVSNEQFF
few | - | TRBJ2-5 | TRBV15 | TGTGCCACCAGCAGAGCGACTAGTCTGGAGACCCAGTACTTC | CATSRATSLETQYF
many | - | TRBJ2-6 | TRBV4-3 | TGCGCCAGCAGCCAAGATATTGAAGGGGCTGGGGCCAACGTCCTGACTTTC | CASSQDIEGAGANVLTF
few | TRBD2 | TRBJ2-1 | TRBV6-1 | TGTGCCAGCATTGATAGAGGGGGACTAGCAGGGCATGAGCAGTTCTTC | CASIDRGGLAGHEQFF
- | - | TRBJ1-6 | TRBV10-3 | TGTGCCATCAGTTCGGACGGAAATTCACCCCTCCACTTT | CAISSDGNSPLHF
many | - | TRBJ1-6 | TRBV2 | TGTGCCAGCAGCAATGATTATAATTCACCCCTCCACTTT | CASSNDYNSPLHF
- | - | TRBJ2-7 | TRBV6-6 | TGTGCCAGCAGTTACTCGGCGACAGCAGCCTACGAGCAGTACTTC | CASSYSATAAYEQYF
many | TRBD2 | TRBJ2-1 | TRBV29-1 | TGCAGCGTTGTCCGGACTAGCGGCGATGAGCAGTTCTTC | CSVVRTSGDEQFF
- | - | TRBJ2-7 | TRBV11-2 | TGTGCCAGCAGCTTAGCGGGACATACACCTCTGTCCGAGCAGTACTTC | CASSLAGHTPLSEQYF
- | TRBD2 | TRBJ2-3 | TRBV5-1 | TGCGCCAGCAGCCCGACTAGCGGTGACACAGATACGCAGTATTTT | CASSPTSGDTDTQYF
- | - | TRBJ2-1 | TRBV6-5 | TGTGCCAGCGCCCCCGAGGCTTGGAATGAGCAGTTCTTC | CASAPEAWNEQFF
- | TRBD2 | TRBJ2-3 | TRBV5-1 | TGCGCCAGCAGCTTGGTTGCGGGGGGGCCGGGTACGCAGTATTTT | CASSLVAGGPGTQYF
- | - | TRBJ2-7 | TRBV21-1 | TGTACCAGCAGCAAAGAGGACAGGGGGAGCTCCTACGAGCAGTACTTC | CTSSKEDRGSSYEQYF
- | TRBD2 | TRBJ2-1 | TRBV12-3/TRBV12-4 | TGTGCCAGCAACCAGACTAGCGGGTCCTACAATGAGCAGTTCTTC | CASNQTSGSYNEQFF
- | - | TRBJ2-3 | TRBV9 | TGTGCCAGCAGCGTAGCTTCGGGTACGCCTAGCACAGATACGCAGTATTTT | CASSVASGTPSTDTQYF
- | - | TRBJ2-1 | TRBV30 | TGTGCCTGGACTCCTAGCTCCTACAATGAGCAGTTCTTC | CAWTPSSYNEQFF
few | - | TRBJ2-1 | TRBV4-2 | TGTGCCAGCAGCCAAGGGGGGAGGTTAGTGCCCAATGAGCAGTTCTTC | CASSQGGRLVPNEQFF
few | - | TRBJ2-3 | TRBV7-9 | TGTGCCAGCACCTCCGGGACGATAATTACAGATACGCAGTATTTT | CASTSGTIITDTQYF
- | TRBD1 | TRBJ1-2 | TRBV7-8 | TGTGCCAGCAGCTTAGTTACAGGGGGAAGTGGCTACACCTTC | CASSLVTGGSGYTF
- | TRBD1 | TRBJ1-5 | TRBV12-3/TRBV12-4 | TGTGCCAGCGGTAATGACAGGGGTTCCCAGCATTTT | CASGNDRGSQHF
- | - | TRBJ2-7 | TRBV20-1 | TGCAGTGCTAGAGATGTAACCCAGAGGATCCGGGGTCGAGACGAGCAGTACTTC | CSARDVTQRIRGRDEQYF
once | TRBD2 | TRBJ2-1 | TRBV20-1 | TGCAGTGCTACTAGCGGGAGGATCAAACACAATGAGCAGTTCTTC | CSATSGRIKHNEQFF
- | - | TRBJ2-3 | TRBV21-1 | TGTGCCAGCAGCAAAGTGCGGCCACGGGAGAGGACGCAGTATTTT | CASSKVRPRERTQYF
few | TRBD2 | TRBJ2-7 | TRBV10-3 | TGTGCCATCAGTGAGGGGGTAGCGGGGGGTACGGGCGAGCAGTACTTC | CAISEGVAGGTGEQYF
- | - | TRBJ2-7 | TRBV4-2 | TGTGCCAGCAGCCAAGATGCGGCAGCCTACGAGCAGTACTTC | CASSQDAAAYEQYF
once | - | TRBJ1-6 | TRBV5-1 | TGCGCCAGCAGCATCACTACCGACGGATCACTCCTCCACTTT | CASSITTDGSLLHF
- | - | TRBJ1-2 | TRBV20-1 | TGCAGCTCAACAGAGACAGGTTCTAACTATGGCTACACCTTC | CSSTETGSNYGYTF
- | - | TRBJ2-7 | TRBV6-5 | TGTGCCAGCAGCCCTGACCCGAGACAGTACGAGCAGTACTTC | CASSPDPRQYEQYF
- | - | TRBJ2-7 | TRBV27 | TGTGCCAGCAGTTTGAGAGGGGGGAGCGGTACTTACGAGCAGTACTTC | CASSLRGGSGTYEQYF
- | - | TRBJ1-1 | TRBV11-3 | TGTGCCAGCAGCACGCAGGCGAACACTGAAGCTTTCTTT | CASSTQANTEAFF